Below, 24 T cell receptor beta chains from the same sample are listed, as sequenced in a study of T cell responses to AZD1222 COVID-19 vaccine. Profiling relied on immunoSEQ multiplex PCR, and the TCRdb table lists in-frame clones only, not all of them. The profile covers 85,000 to 90,000 clones, with more than 70% appearing a single time and approximately 5.3% taken by the ten largest. Specimen: peripheral blood, collected 28 days after the second AZD1222 dose. All receptors come from an adult who received the AZD1222 COVID-19 vaccine.

The V call is TRBV7-9, the J call TRBJ2-3; D is unresolved. The CDR3 is made up of 17 amino acids. The germline V gene encodes CDR1 SEHNR and CDR2 FQNEAQ (reference sequence). V lost 3 bases to trimming and J lost 2 bases, with 18 bases between them. The CDR3 DNA reads TGTGCCAGCAGCTTTGTTCTTGGGCAGTATCTCACAGATACGCAGTATTTT. Its translation: CASSFVLGQYLTDTQYF.

The chain recombines TRBV9 with TRBJ1-3, with D perhaps matching TRBD1 (6 bases). V lost 0 bases, J lost 1 base, and 8 bases lay in between. CDR1 and CDR2 (germline): SGDLS, YYNGEE. CDR3 length: 15 amino acids. CDR3 amino acids: CASSVGGTSGNTIYF. Here the CDR3 DNA reads TGTGCCAGCAGCGTAGGCGGGACATCTGGAAACACCATATATTTT.

J is TRBJ2-7 and V is TRBV5-8; a weak D match, TRBD1 (5 bases). The CDR3 length is 13 residues. CDR1 and CDR2 from the germline V gene are SGHTS and YDEGEE. Trimming removed 4 bases from V and 3 bases from J, with 11 bases in between. The CDR3 reads CASSPSDSYEQYV. The CDR3 DNA reads TGTGCCAGCAGCCCTAGTGACAGCTACGAGCAGTACGTC.

This chain links TRBV25-1 with TRBJ2-5; maybe TRBD1 (5 bases). Germline V gene sequence: CDR1 MGHDK, CDR2 SYGVNS. This CDR3 region has 15 residues. V lost 2 bases and J lost 4, with 14 bases in between. The CDR3: CASSERRVDVETQYF. Written as DNA, the CDR3 is TGTGCCAGCAGTGAACGCAGGGTAGATGTAGAGACCCAGTACTTC.

V and J are TRBV15 and TRBJ2-2; tentatively, D is TRBD2 (5 bases). Trimming took off 2 bases at V and 6 bases at J, with 19 bases between the two ends. Per the germline V gene, CDR1 is LNHNV and CDR2 is YYDKDF (reference sequence). The length of the CDR3 is 17 residues. CDR3 loop: CATSRLPPGSTSGELFF. CDR3 DNA: TGTGCCACCAGCAGACTTCCCCCGGGGTCGACGTCCGGGGAGCTGTTTTTT.

The CDR3 protein is CASTQGGGDGYTF. In nucleotides, the CDR3 is TGTGCCAGCACCCAGGGGGGCGGGGATGGCTACACCTTC. This chain links TRBV2 with TRBJ1-2; 7 bases match TRBD1. This CDR3 has 13 amino acids. V shed 7 bases, J shed 6 bases, and the junction held 8 bases outside the gene matches. Germline CDR1 and CDR2: SNHLY and FYNNEI.

V usage is TRBV12-3 or TRBV12-4 and J usage is TRBJ1-1, with D unclear. Trimming stripped 5 bases from V and 12 bases from J, with 13 bases between. The CDR3 length is 11 residues. The CDR3 spells CASSTMGNSFF. CDR3 coding DNA: TGTGCCAGCAGTACAATGGGGAATTCTTTCTTT.

The rearrangement links TRBV11-2 to TRBJ2-5; unclear D gene. V was shortened by 4 bases and J by 1 base, with 13 bases between the two germline ends. The CDR3 totals 15 residues. Germline V gene data show CDR1 as SGHAT and CDR2 as FQNNGV. The DNA of the CDR3 is TGTGCCAGCAGCTCCCCTAGAGTTATCCAAGAGACCCAGTACTTC. As protein: CASSSPRVIQETQYF.

The chain links TRBV9 to TRBJ2-3; 7 nucleotides line up with TRBD2. The CDR3 is 15 residues long. V lost 0 bases to trimming and J lost 2 bases; unmatched junction nucleotides: 3. The germline V gene has CDR1 SGDLS and CDR2 YYNGEE. The CDR3, as DNA: TGTGCCAGCAGCGTAGTGGGGGGGGACACAGATACGCAGTATTTT. Amino acid sequence: CASSVVGGDTDTQYF.

The genes are TRBV2 and TRBJ2-1; 9 nucleotides line up with TRBD2. This CDR3 is 15 amino acids long. The germline CDR1 and CDR2 sequences are SNHLY and FYNNEI. V was clipped by 2 bases and J by 5 bases; unmatched bases: 4. CDR3 sequence reads: CASSEWRGGDNEQFF. CDR3 coding DNA: TGTGCCAGCAGTGAATGGCGGGGGGGCGACAATGAGCAGTTCTTC.

This chain links TRBV19 with TRBJ2-3, with TRBD2 as a possible D gene (5 bases). The CDR3 consists of 14 residues. CDR1 and CDR2 (germline): LNHDA, SQIVND (reference sequence). V lost 3 bases and J lost 1, with 8 bases in between. CDR3 amino acids: CASSIGIRTDTQYF. For the CDR3, the DNA is TGTGCCAGTAGTATCGGGATCCGCACAGATACGCAGTATTTT.

The genes are TRBV6-5 and TRBJ1-5, with TRBD1 as a possible D gene (5 bases). The CDR3 sequence is 16 residues long. Between the trimmed V and J ends, which lost 1 base and 2 bases, there was a span of 12 bases. In germline, CDR1 is MNHEY, CDR2 SVGAGI. The CDR3 DNA follows: TGTGCCAGCAGTTACTTTGGGGGATCTGGCAATCAGCCCCAGCATTTT. It translates to CASSYFGGSGNQPQHF.

This clone was detected once. The V and J genes are TRBV14 and TRBJ1-2; the D is unclear. Germline lookup yields CDR1 SGHDN and CDR2 FVKESK. V lost 0 bases and J lost 3, with 11 bases in between. This CDR3 is 15 amino acids long. CDR3 nucleotide sequence: TGTGCCAGCAGCCAAGATCCGGCAGCCTACTATGGCTACACCTTC. This translates into CASSQDPAAYYGYTF.

V and J are TRBV6-5 and TRBJ1-2, with 10 bases identical to TRBD1. The CDR3 covers 14 residues. From germline, CDR1 is MNHEY and CDR2 SVGAGI. The junction had 8 bases not matched to a gene; V was cut back by 6 bases and J by 7 bases. DNA for the CDR3: TGTGCCAGCAGGCAGACAGGGGGCGCGGTTGGCTACACCTTC. Translating gives CASRQTGGAVGYTF.

The V gene is TRBV7-9, the J gene TRBJ1-3, with D hard to call. V lost 0 bases and J 6 bases, leaving 12 bases between the germline ends. The CDR3 spans 15 residues. The germline V gene encodes CDR1 SEHNR and CDR2 FQNEAQ (reference sequence). The CDR3 loop is CASSLAPGGLNTIYF. The CDR3 region has the DNA TGTGCCAGCAGCTTAGCCCCCGGAGGGTTAAACACCATATATTTT. Full variable domain (remainder filled in from reference TRBV7-9 and TRBJ1-3): DTGVSQNPRHKITKRGQNVTFRCDPISEHNRLYWYRQTLGQGPEFLTYFQNEAQLEKSRLLSDRFSAERPKGSFSTLEIQRTEQGDSAMYLCASSLAPGGLNTIYFGEGSWLTVV.

This chain joins TRBV9 and TRBJ2-5, with a tentative D call TRBD2 (5 bases). Trimming removed 0 bases from V and 4 bases from J, with 10 bases in between. CDR1 is SGDLS, CDR2 YYNGEE, per germline. The CDR3 has 14 residues. The CDR3 DNA reads as TGTGCCAGCAGCGTAGTCGAGGGTTTAGAGACCCAGTACTTC. Translated: CASSVVEGLETQYF.

This sequence joins TRBV15 and TRBJ2-6; no clear D gene. The CDR3 length is 15 residues. Between the trimmed V and J ends, which lost 3 bases and 4 bases, there was a span of 10 bases. The germline V gene encodes CDR1 LNHNV and CDR2 YYDKDF (reference sequence). The DNA for the CDR3 is TGTGCCACCAGCAGCCCCCCCTCCGGGGCCAACGTCCTGACTTTC. It translates to CATSSPPSGANVLTF.

V usage is TRBV10-3 and J usage is TRBJ2-1; D remains ambiguous. This CDR3 spans 13 amino acids. In germline, CDR1 is ENHRY, CDR2 SYGVKD. Trimming took 7 bases from V and 5 from J, leaving 12 bases between them. The CDR3 DNA follows: TGTGCCATCACCAACGACCTAAACAATGAGCAGTTCTTC. Translated, it gives CAITNDLNNEQFF.

The chain links TRBV18 to TRBJ2-1; a possible D gene is TRBD2 (7 bases). Trimming took off 2 bases at V and 5 bases at J, with 16 bases between the two ends. The CDR3 is 16 residues long. Per the germline V gene, CDR1 is KGHSH and CDR2 is LQKENI. The CDR3 sequence is CASSPSVGGPDNEQFF. The CDR3 nucleotides read TGTGCCAGCTCACCATCGGTGGGGGGGCCAGACAATGAGCAGTTCTTC.

This chain connects TRBV6-2 or TRBV6-3 to TRBJ1-4; maybe TRBD1 (5 bases). The germline V gene encodes CDR1 MNHEY and CDR2 SVGEGT. There are 13 residues in the CDR3. Trimming left V 5 bases short and J 8 bases short, with 12 bases between. The CDR3 DNA follows: TGTGCCAGCAGTGGGACTCTTCGGGAAAAACTGTTTTTT. Protein: CASSGTLREKLFF.

The rearrangement links TRBV11-2 to TRBJ1-5; the D is unclear. The germline V and J ends were trimmed by 2 bases and 3 bases, with 8 bases remaining between them. Germline V gene data show CDR1 as SGHAT and CDR2 as FQNNGV. CDR3 length: 14 residues. CDR3 in DNA: TGTGCCAGCAGCTTATGGATTACCAATCAGCCCCAGCATTTT. It specifies CASSLWITNQPQHF.

The J gene is TRBJ2-3, the V gene TRBV29-1; 9 bases fit TRBD2. Losses at the gene ends were 2 bases for V and 2 bases for J; bases not matched to a gene: 5. Germline loops: CDR1 SQVTM, CDR2 ANQGSEA. This CDR3 spans 15 amino acids. The CDR3 region has the DNA TGCAGCGTTGAAAGTAGCGGGGGACCCACAGATACGCAGTATTTT. Protein: CSVESSGGPTDTQYF.

V is TRBV6-1 and J is TRBJ2-2; D may be TRBD1 (6 bases). This CDR3 is built from 15 residues. The germline V and J ends were trimmed by 2 bases and 2 bases, with 9 bases remaining between them. The germline V gene has CDR1 MNHNS and CDR2 SASEGT. The CDR3 DNA follows: TGTGCCAGCAGTGAAACAGGGTCTAACACCGGGGAGCTGTTTTTT. Its protein is CASSETGSNTGELFF.

This clone was recorded only once. The chain couples TRBV7-5 to TRBJ2-2; the tabulated D call, TRBD2, remains unverified against the DNA. TRBV7-5 is classified as a pseudogene. The CDR3 has 19 residues. The CDR3 nucleotides are TGTGCCAGAAGCTCACGGACTAGCGGGGGTCTCTTTAGCACCGGGGAGCTGTTTTTT. Residues: CARSSRTSGGLFSTGELFF.